This T cell receptor (beta chain) was recorded in a study of patients and donors after allogeneic stem cell transplantation. Via MiXCR, TCRdb re-called the RT-PCR reads, giving one row per CDR3 protein. The table records approximately 98,000 distinct CDR3 sequences, less than 45% of them present only once. This clonotype has only a few counts. Germline V lookup: CDR1 LGHNA, CDR2 YNFKEQ. CDR3 length: 15 residues. Losses at the gene ends were 4 bases for V and 3 bases for J; bases not matched to a gene: 6. The gene calls are TRBV4-2 and TRBJ2-7; 10 positions match TRBD2. The sequence derives from a human donor who was either an allogeneic HSCT recipient or a stem cell or donor lymphocyte infusion donor (not recorded which). It is not recorded whose cells these are; they may come from a transplant donor. The sequenced sample consisted of blood, either unsorted or a sorted T cell fraction (not recorded which). The CDR3 spells CASSPFASGSYEQYF. DNA of the CDR3: TGTGCCAGCAGCCCGTTTGCTAGCGGGAGCTACGAGCAGTACTTC.